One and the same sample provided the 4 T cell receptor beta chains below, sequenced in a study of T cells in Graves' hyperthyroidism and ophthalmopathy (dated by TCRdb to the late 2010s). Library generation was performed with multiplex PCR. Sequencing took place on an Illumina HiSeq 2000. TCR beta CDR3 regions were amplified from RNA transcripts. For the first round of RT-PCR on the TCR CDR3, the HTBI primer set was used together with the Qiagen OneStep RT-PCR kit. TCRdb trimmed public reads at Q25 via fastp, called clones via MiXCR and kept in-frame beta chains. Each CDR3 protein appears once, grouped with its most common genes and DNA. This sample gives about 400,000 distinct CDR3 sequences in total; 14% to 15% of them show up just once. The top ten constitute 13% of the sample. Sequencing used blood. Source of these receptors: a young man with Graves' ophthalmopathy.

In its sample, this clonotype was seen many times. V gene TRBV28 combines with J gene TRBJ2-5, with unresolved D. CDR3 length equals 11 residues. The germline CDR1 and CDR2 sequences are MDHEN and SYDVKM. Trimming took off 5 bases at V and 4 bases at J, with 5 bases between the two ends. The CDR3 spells CASSKTETQYF. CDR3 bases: TGTGCCAGCAGTAAAACAGAGACCCAGTACTTC.

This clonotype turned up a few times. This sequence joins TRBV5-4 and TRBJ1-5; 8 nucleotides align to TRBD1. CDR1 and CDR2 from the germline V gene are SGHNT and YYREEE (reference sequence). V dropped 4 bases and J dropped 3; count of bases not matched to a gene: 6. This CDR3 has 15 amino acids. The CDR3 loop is CASSVDRGVNQPQHF. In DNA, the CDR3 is TGTGCCAGCAGCGTCGACAGGGGAGTCAATCAGCCCCAGCATTTT.

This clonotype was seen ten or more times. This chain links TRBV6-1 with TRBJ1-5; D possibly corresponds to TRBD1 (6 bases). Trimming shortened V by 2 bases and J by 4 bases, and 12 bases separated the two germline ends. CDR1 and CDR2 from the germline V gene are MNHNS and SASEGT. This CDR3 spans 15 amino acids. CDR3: CASSELAGANQPQHF. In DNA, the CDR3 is TGTGCCAGCAGTGAATTGGCGGGGGCTAATCAGCCCCAGCATTTT.

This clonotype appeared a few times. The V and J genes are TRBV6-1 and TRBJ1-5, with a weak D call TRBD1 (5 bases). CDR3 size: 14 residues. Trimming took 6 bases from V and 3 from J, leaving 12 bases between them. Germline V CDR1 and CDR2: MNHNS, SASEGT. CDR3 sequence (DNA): TGTGCCAGCAGCCAAGACAGCGTCAATCAGCCCCAGCATTTT. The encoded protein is CASSQDSVNQPQHF.